Reported below is one TCR beta chain. This sample stems from a study of OX40 agonist ivuxolimab in advanced cancers. Germline V CDR1 and CDR2: LNHNV, YYDKDF (reference sequence). The CDR3 contains 16 residues. Trimming shortened V by 5 bases and J by 6 bases, and 21 bases separated the two germline ends. TCRdb keeps only in-frame clones here, not all; method: immunoSEQ multiplex PCR. The sample yields about 48,000 clones, around nine tenths seen once. Sequencing was performed on CD4+ or CD8+ T cells sorted from blood, taken in a trial of the OX40 agonist ivuxolimab. The clonotype comes from an adult with an advanced solid tumor such as melanoma, head and neck, liver or kidney cancer. The chain joins TRBV15 to TRBJ2-3; the D gene is possibly TRBD2 (7 bases). The CDR3 bases are TGTGCCACCAGCCGTCTCCTAGGGGGGGGTCGGGATACGCAGTATTTT. This gives the protein CATSRLLGGGRDTQYF.